The 9 T cell receptor beta chains listed next were all sequenced from one sample in a study of T cell responses to AZD1222 COVID-19 vaccine. The protocol was immunoSEQ multiplex PCR, while the TCRdb copy is restricted to in-frame clones and leaves out a portion. The table has approximately 120,000 clones, approximately 90% seen once; the top ten hold roughly a sixth. The material sequenced was peripheral blood, taken on day 0 of AZD1222 vaccination. The receptor source for this set is an adult in good health.

J is TRBJ2-1 and V is TRBV10-3; D possibly corresponds to TRBD2 (5 bases). V was pared by 6 bases and J by 2 bases, with 14 bases between. The CDR3 is 15 amino acids. The germline gives CDR1 ENHRY, CDR2 SYGVKD. This CDR3 reads CAISDRLLTYNEQFF. DNA for the CDR3: TGTGCCATCAGCGACCGACTACTTACCTACAATGAGCAGTTCTTC.

The chain uses TRBV5-1 and TRBJ1-6, with D unclear. Looked up from germline, CDR1 is SGHRS and CDR2 is YFSETQ. The V end lost 1 base, the J end lost 8 bases, and 7 bases lay between the germline ends. The CDR3 contains 13 residues. The CDR3 spells CASSLSGDSPLHF. As DNA, the CDR3 is TGCGCCAGCAGCTTGAGTGGGGATTCACCCCTCCACTTT.

This chain connects TRBV18 to TRBJ1-2, with TRBD1 as a possible D gene (5 bases). The germline V gene has CDR1 KGHSH and CDR2 LQKENI. V was cut by 2 bases and J by 2 bases, with 15 bases left in between. This CDR3 comprises 16 residues. In DNA, the CDR3 is TGTGCCAGCTCACCATCCCTCGGGGGAACCAACTATGGCTACACCTTC. Its translation: CASSPSLGGTNYGYTF.

A word on this clone: Other DNA sequences in the sample encode the same CDR3. The J gene is TRBJ2-3, the V gene TRBV5-4, with 8 bases that match TRBD1. Germline assignment: CDR1 SGHNT and CDR2 YYREEE (reference sequence). The CDR3 extends over 14 amino acids. J was trimmed by 1 base and V by 4 bases; bases with no gene match: 2. As DNA, the CDR3 is TGTGCCAGCAGCCCGGGACAGGGCACAGATACGCAGTATTTT. Amino acids: CASSPGQGTDTQYF.

CDR3 DNA sequence: TGTGCCACTCGGAATGGGGTCTATGGCTACACCTTC. It yields the protein CATRNGVYGYTF. The chain links TRBV6-5 to TRBJ1-2; D is ambiguous. Germline lookup yields CDR1 MNHEY and CDR2 SVGAGI. V was shortened by 10 bases and J by 4 bases, with 13 bases between the two germline ends. This CDR3 contains 12 residues.

This chain joins TRBV19 and TRBJ1-5; D is undetermined. The CDR3 runs 18 residues. V lost 1 base, J lost 0 bases, and 16 bases lay in between. Germline CDR1 LNHDA, CDR2 SQIVND (reference sequence). The CDR3 DNA reads TGTGCCAGTAGTATAGGGGCCCGGGATTTCTATAGCAATCAGCCCCAGCATTTT. Protein sequence: CASSIGARDFYSNQPQHF.

This chain uses TRBV5-4 with TRBJ2-3; D unclear. The CDR3 totals 16 residues. Germline V gene sequence: CDR1 SGHNT, CDR2 YYREEE (reference sequence). V dropped 0 bases and J dropped 2 bases, with 13 bases sitting between them. This CDR3 is CASSLERRISTDTQYF. The CDR3 DNA is TGTGCCAGCAGCTTGGAACGGCGGATATCCACAGATACGCAGTATTTT.

The chain is built from TRBV11-3 and TRBJ2-1; D perhaps matches TRBD2 (6 bases). CDR1 is SGHNT, CDR2 YENEEA, per germline. This CDR3 region has 15 residues. Trimming pared 8 bases from V and 1 base from J, leaving 15 bases between. The CDR3 reads CASRTSSYSYNEQFF. In DNA form, the CDR3 reads TGTGCCAGCCGAACTAGCTCTTATTCCTACAATGAGCAGTTCTTC.

The rearrangement joins TRBV24-1 to TRBJ2-1, with 11 bases identical to TRBD2. The germline V gene has CDR1 KGHDR and CDR2 SFDVKD. V lost 0 bases, J lost 7 bases, and 4 bases stayed unmatched. The CDR3 loop spans 16 amino acids. The DNA of the CDR3 is TGTGCCACCAGTGATTTGACTAGCGGGAGAGTTAATGAGCAGTTCTTC. It codes for CATSDLTSGRVNEQFF.